This T cell receptor (beta chain) was identified in a study of human T cells and chemical hapten exposure. Stated time point: patch test 2, 6 weeks after DPC sensitization. Indicated treatment: therapeutic diphenylcyclopropenone sensitization with weekly scalp DPC. Patients had alopecia, were aged 18 to 70, and were not pregnant. Unique molecular identifiers were attached to individual cDNA molecules within the library. MiXCR was run by TCRdb on the RACE reads, yielding one entry per CDR3 protein. The sample consists of 80,000 to 95,000 distinct CDR3 sequences, about 11% of them appearing once. General study results and limits: There were significantly more large CDR3 similarity clusters among expanded TCRs than among controls.

Germline V gene lookup returns CDR1 KGHDR and CDR2 SFDVKD. The length of the CDR3 is 14 residues. Trimming cost V 11 bases and J 2 bases; bases outside gene matches: 3. In regard to this clonotype: Its antigen is not identified.

The material sequenced was whole blood, taken in connection with sensitization to the hapten diphenylcyclopropenone (DPC). The chain recombines TRBV24-1 with TRBJ2-2, with 11 nucleotides matching TRBD1. This TCR was sampled from a man aged 35-49 years with alopecia areata. Some clones in this sample may be carry-over from other donors' samples. The CDR3 sequence: CAIGQGANTGELFF. CDR3 in DNA: TGTGCCATAGGACAGGGGGCTAACACCGGGGAGCTGTTTTTT.